These 2 T cell receptor beta chains originate from one sample sequenced in a study of blood T cell repertoires in COVID-19. Data came from immunoSEQ multiplex PCR; TCRdb stores just in-frame clones and leaves some out. The sample yields 50,000 to 55,000 clones, 70% to 85% seen once. The source material was peripheral blood. The receptors derive from a human donor in a cohort sampled during active COVID-19.

The chain employs TRBV4-3 and TRBJ2-7; 8 bases map to TRBD1. Losses at the gene ends were 0 bases for V and 5 bases for J; bases not matched to a gene: 9. CDR3 length equals 16 residues. The germline V gene has CDR1 LGHNA and CDR2 YSLEER. The CDR3 here is CASSQDRTGGWDEQYF. The DNA of the CDR3 is TGCGCCAGCAGCCAAGATAGAACAGGGGGTTGGGACGAGCAGTACTTC.

The chain combines TRBV28 with TRBJ1-2; 9 nucleotides line up with TRBD1. This CDR3 contains 15 residues. The V gene's germline CDR1 is MDHEN and CDR2 SYDVKM. The V and J ends lost 7 bases and 3 bases, in that order; junction bases with no gene match: 9. The CDR3 coding sequence is TGTGCCAGCATTGAAGGGGGGACAGGGTACTATGGCTACACCTTC. This encodes CASIEGGTGYYGYTF.